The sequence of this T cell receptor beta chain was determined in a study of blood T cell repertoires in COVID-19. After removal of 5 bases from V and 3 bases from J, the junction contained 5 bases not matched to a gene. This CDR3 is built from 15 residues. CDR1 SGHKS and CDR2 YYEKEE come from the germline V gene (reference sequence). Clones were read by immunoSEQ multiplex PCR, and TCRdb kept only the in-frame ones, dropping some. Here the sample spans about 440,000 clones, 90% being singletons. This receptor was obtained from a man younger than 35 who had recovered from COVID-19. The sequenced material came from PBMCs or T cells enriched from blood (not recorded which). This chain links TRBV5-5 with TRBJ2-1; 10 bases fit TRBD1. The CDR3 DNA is TGTGCCAGCAGTCCCGGGACAGGGGTCTACAATGAGCAGTTCTTC. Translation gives CASSPGTGVYNEQFF.